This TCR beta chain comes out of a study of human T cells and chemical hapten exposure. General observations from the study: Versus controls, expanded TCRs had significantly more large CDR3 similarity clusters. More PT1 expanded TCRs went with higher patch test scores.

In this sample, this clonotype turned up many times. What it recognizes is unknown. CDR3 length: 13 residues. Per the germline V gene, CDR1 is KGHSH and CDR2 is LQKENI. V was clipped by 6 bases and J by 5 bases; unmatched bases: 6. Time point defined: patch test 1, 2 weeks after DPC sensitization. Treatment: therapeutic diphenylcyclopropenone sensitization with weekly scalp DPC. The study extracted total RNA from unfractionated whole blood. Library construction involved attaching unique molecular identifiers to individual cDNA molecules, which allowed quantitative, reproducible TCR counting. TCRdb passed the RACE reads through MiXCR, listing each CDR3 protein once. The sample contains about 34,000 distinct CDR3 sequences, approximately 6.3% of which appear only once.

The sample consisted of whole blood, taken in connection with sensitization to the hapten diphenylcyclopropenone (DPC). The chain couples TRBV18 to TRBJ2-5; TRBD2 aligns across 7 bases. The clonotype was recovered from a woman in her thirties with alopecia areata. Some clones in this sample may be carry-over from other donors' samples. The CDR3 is CASSLTSVETQYF. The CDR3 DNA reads TGTGCCAGCTCTCTCACTAGCGTGGAGACCCAGTACTTC. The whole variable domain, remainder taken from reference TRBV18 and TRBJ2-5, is NAGVMQNPRHLVRRRGQEARLRCSPMKGHSHVYWYRQLPEEGLKFMVYLQKENIIDESGMPKERFSAEFPKEGPSILRIQQVVRGDSAAYFCASSLTSVETQYFGPGTRLLVL.